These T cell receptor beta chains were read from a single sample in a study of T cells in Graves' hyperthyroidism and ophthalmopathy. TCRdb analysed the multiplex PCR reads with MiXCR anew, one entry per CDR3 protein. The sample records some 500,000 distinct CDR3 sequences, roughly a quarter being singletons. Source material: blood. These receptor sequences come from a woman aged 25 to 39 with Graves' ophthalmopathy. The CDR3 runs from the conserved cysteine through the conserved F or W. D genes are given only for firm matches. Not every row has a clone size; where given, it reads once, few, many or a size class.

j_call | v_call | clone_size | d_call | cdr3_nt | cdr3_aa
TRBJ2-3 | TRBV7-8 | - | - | TGTGCCAGCAGCTTAGATAGTCAGAGAACGCAGTATTTT | CASSLDSQRTQYF
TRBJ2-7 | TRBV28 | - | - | TGTGCCAGCAGCACCGTAGCCTTACCCAGGGGTAACGAGCAGTACTTC | CASSTVALPRGNEQYF
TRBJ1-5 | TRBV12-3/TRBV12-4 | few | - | TGTGCCTCTGGACACATCAATCAGCCCCAGCATTTT | CASGHINQPQHF
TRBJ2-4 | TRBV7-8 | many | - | TGTGCCAGCAGCCAGGGGGGGGGGCACGGGAACATTCAGTACTTC | CASSQGGGHGNIQYF
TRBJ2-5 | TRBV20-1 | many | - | TGCAGCTTTATGGACTCCTCTCTCCAAGAGACCCAGTACTTC | CSFMDSSLQETQYF
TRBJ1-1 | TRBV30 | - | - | TGTGCCTGGAGCGAGGATCGGGGGAACACTGAAGCTTTCTTT | CAWSEDRGNTEAFF
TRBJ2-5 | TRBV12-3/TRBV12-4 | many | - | TGTGCCAGCAGTTTAGGTGCGGGGGAGACCCAGTACTTC | CASSLGAGETQYF
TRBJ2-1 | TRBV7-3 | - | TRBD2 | TGTGCCAGCAGCCAAAGCGGGGGGGAAAACAATGAGAAGTTCTTC | CASSQSGGENNEKFF
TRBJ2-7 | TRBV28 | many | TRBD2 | TGTGCCAGCAGCCAGCGGGGTGACTACGAGCAGTACTTC | CASSQRGDYEQYF
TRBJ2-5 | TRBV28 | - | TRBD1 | TGTGCCAGCAGCTTCTCTGTGGGACAGGGTGGGACCCAGTACTTC | CASSFSVGQGGTQYF
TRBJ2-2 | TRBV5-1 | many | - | TGCGCCAGCAGCCAGCGGGCCGACACCGGGGAGCTGTTTTTT | CASSQRADTGELFF
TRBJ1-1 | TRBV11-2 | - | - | TGTGCCAGCAGACCCCTGGGAGACAGGTACACTGAAGCTTTCTTT | CASRPLGDRYTEAFF
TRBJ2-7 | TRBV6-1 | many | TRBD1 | TGTGCCAGCAGTATAGGGACAGGAGTCACCTACGAGCAGTACTTC | CASSIGTGVTYEQYF
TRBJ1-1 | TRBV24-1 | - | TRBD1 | TGTGCCACCAGTGATACGGCAGGGGGCACTGAAGCTTTCTTT | CATSDTAGGTEAFF
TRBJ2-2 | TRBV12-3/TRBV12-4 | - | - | TGTGCCAGCGGCCTAGTGGGGGGCGCCGGGGAGCTGTTTTTT | CASGLVGGAGELFF
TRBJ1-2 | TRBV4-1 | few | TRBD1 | TGCGCCAGCAGCCAACAACAGGGGAAGAACTATGGCTACACCTTC | CASSQQQGKNYGYTF
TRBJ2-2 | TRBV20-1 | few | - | TGCAGTGCCGGAGAGGGGAGCGCGAACACCGGGGAGCTGTTTTTT | CSAGEGSANTGELFF